This is a list of T cell receptor beta chains from one sample in a study of shared clonotypes between healthy human individuals. Produced via immunoSEQ multiplex PCR; TCRdb's table is partial and in-frame only. The sample has over a million clones, roughly 97% seen once. Sequences were obtained from naive CD4+ T cells sorted from blood. Receptors originate from a man aged 25-40 years in good health. Each CDR3 is given with its conserved first and last residue. A D gene is named only where the DNA matches it firmly. Only some rows state a clone size, as once, few, many or a class for expanded clones.

d_call	v_call	clone_size	j_call	cdr3_nt	cdr3_aa
-	TRBV4-3	-	TRBJ2-5	TGCGCCAGCAGTATGGACGGGACCCCCAGAGAGACCCAGTACTTC	CASSMDGTPRETQYF
TRBD1	TRBV2	-	TRBJ2-7	TGTGCCATCGACAGGGTTCTACCCTTCGAGCAGTACTTC	CAIDRVLPFEQYF
TRBD2	TRBV30	-	TRBJ2-1	TGTGCCTTCATGTTAGGGACTAGCGGGCAGTACAATGAGCAGTTCTTC	CAFMLGTSGQYNEQFF
TRBD2	TRBV9	-	TRBJ2-1	TGTGCCAGCAGCGTACGAGCGGGAGCCGGGTACAATGAGCAGTTCTTC	CASSVRAGAGYNEQFF
-	TRBV21-1	-	TRBJ1-1	TGTGCCGCGTACTCCCCCCTCGGACAGCACACTGAAGCTTTCTTT	CAAYSPLGQHTEAFF
-	TRBV10-1	-	TRBJ2-7	TGCGCCAGCAGCTCATACTCCTACGAGCAGTACTTC	CASSSYSYEQYF
TRBD2	TRBV27	-	TRBJ2-7	TGTGCCAGCAGTTTCCTAGGGACTAGCGGGGACTCCTACGAGCAGTACTTC	CASSFLGTSGDSYEQYF
-	TRBV28	once	TRBJ2-7	TGTGCCAGCAGTCTCCCCCCCGGGACAAATCCACCCGGGCAGTACTTC	CASSLPPGTNPPGQYF
TRBD1	TRBV29-1	once	TRBJ2-3	TGCAGCGCGGGACAGGCGTACAGCACAGATACGCAGTATTTT	CSAGQAYSTDTQYF
TRBD2	TRBV6-5	-	TRBJ2-1	TGTGCCAGCCTTTTTGAGACTAGCGGAGAGAAAGAGCAGTTCTTC	CASLFETSGEKEQFF
-	TRBV27	-	TRBJ2-1	TGTGCCAGCAGTGGAGGACGGAGTTACAATGAGCAGTTCTTC	CASSGGRSYNEQFF
-	TRBV9	-	TRBJ2-3	TGTGCCAGCAGCGAGGGACACCTGGGCACAGATACGCAGTATTTT	CASSEGHLGTDTQYF
-	TRBV11-2	-	TRBJ2-2	TGTGCCAGCAGCTTAGTTTTGGGGACGGACGGGGAGCTGTTTTTT	CASSLVLGTDGELFF
-	TRBV28	-	TRBJ2-3	TGTGCCAGCAGTTCCCCCCCGGGGGCTCACACAGATACGCAGTATTTT	CASSSPPGAHTDTQYF
TRBD1	TRBV5-4	once	TRBJ2-1	TGTGCCAGCAGCCCGGGACAGGGGAAACGTAATGAGCAGTTCTTC	CASSPGQGKRNEQFF
TRBD1	TRBV7-8	once	TRBJ2-1	TGTGCCAGCAGCTTAGTTCGGGACAGCGGAAACAATGAGCAGTTCTTC	CASSLVRDSGNNEQFF
-	TRBV29-1	-	TRBJ2-5	TGCAGCGTAAAGTCTGGGGAGACCCAGTACTTC	CSVKSGETQYF
-	TRBV12-5	-	TRBJ2-3	TGTGCTAGTGCCCTCGGAGGGGATGCACGCACAGATACGCAGTATTTT	CASALGGDARTDTQYF
TRBD1	TRBV6-5	-	TRBJ2-7	TGTGCCAGCAGATTAACAGGGGGGCACTACGAGCAGTACTTC	CASRLTGGHYEQYF
TRBD2	TRBV7-8	-	TRBJ2-7	TGTGCCAGCAGCTTGACTAGCGGGATTACCTACGAGCAGTACTTC	CASSLTSGITYEQYF
TRBD2	TRBV9	few	TRBJ2-3	TGTGCCAGCAGCGTAGGGACTAGCGGGAATACAGATACGCAGTATTTT	CASSVGTSGNTDTQYF
-	TRBV5-4	-	TRBJ2-7	TGTGCCAGCAGCTTGGGGGTGAGGTTTGACTACGAGCAGTACTTC	CASSLGVRFDYEQYF
TRBD1	TRBV18	-	TRBJ2-3	TGTGCCAGCTCACCCCTTATGGGACAGGGGAGCGATACGCAGTATTTT	CASSPLMGQGSDTQYF
-	TRBV10-3	-	TRBJ2-5	TGTGCCATCAGTGGAGGACAAGAGACCCAGTACTTC	CAISGGQETQYF
-	TRBV5-1	-	TRBJ2-1	TGCGCCAGCAGCTTTGAGGGGTATATTGAGCAGTTCTTC	CASSFEGYIEQFF
-	TRBV10-3	-	TRBJ1-1	TGTGCCATCAGTGAAGGGTGGGGTAGGGAAGCTTTCTTT	CAISEGWGREAFF
TRBD2	TRBV5-1	-	TRBJ2-7	TGCGCCAGCAGCTTCGGACTAGCGATTGCCTACGAGCAGTACTTC	CASSFGLAIAYEQYF